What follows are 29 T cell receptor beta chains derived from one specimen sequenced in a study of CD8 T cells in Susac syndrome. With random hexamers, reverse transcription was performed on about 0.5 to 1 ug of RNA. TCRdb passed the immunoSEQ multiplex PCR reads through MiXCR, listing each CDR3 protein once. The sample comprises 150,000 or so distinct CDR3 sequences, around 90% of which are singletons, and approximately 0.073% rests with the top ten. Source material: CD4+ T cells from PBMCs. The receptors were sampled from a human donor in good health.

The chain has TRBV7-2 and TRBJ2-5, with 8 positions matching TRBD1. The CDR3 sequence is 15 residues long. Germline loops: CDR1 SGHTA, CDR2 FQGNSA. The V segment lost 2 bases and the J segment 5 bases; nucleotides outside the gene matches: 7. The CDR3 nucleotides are TGTGCCAGCAGCTTATCAGGGGGCCGGAGGGAGACCCAGTACTTC. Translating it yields CASSLSGGRRETQYF.

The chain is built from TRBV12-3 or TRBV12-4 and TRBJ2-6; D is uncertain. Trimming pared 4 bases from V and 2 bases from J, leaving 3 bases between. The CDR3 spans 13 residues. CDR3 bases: TGTGCCAGCAGTTCCACTGGGGCCAACGTCCTGACTTTC. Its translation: CASSSTGANVLTF.

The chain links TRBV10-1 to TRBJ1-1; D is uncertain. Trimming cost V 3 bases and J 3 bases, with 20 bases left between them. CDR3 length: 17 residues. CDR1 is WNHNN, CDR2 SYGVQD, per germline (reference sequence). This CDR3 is CASSDVGSARADTEAFF. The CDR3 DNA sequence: TGCGCCAGCAGTGATGTTGGATCGGCCCGCGCCGACACTGAAGCTTTCTTT.

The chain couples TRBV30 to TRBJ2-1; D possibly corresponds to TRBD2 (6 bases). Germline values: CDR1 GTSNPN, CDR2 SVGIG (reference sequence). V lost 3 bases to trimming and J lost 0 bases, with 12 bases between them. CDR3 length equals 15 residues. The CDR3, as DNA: TGTGCCTGGAGGACGGGGCGGGGCTCCTACAATGAGCAGTTCTTC. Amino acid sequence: CAWRTGRGSYNEQFF. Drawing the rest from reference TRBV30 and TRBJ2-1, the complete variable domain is SQTIHQWPATLVQPVGSPLSLECTVEGTSNPNLYWYRQAAGRGLQLLFYSVGIGQISSEVPQNLSASRPQDRQFILSSKKLLLSDSGFYLCAWRTGRGSYNEQFFGPGTRLTVL.

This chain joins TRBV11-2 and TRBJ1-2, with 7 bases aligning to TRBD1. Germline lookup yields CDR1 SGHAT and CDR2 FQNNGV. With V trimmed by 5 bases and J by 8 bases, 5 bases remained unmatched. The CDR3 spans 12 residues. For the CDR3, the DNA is TGTGCCAGCAGCAACAGGGGTTGGGGCTACACCTTC. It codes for CASSNRGWGYTF. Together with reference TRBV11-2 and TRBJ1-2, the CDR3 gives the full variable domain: EAGVAQSPRYKIIEKRQSVAFWCNPISGHATLYWYQQILGQGPKLLIQFQNNGVVDDSQLPKDRFSAERLKGVDSTLKIQPAKLEDSAVYLCASSNRGWGYTFGSGTRLTVV.

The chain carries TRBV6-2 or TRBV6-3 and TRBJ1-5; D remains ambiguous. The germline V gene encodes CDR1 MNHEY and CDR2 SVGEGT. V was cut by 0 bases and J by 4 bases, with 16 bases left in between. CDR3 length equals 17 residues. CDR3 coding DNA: TGTGCCAGCAGTTACTCAGGAGAGAGGATTAGGAATCAGCCCCAGCATTTT. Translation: CASSYSGERIRNQPQHF.

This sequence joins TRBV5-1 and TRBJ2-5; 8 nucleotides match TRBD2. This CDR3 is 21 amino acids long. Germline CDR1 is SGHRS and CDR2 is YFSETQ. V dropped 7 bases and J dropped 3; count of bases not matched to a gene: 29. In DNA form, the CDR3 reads TGCGCCAGCCGGGCGGCTGGGAGCGGGGGAGCTAAGGGACCTACCAAAGAGACCCAGTACTTC. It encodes CASRAAGSGGAKGPTKETQYF.

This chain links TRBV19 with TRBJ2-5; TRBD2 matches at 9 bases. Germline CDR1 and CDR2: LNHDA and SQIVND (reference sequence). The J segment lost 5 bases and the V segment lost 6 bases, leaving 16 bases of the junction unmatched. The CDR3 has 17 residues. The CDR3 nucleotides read TGTGCCAGTAGCCCCGGAACCGGTAGCGGGGGCGGCGAGACCCAGTACTTC. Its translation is CASSPGTGSGGGETQYF.

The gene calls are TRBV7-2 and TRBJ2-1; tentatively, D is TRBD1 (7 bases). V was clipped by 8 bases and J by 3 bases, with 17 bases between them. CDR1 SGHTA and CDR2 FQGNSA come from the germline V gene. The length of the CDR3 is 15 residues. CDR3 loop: CASCTGQGGYNEQFF. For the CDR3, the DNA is TGTGCCAGCTGCACCGGGCAGGGGGGCTACAATGAGCAGTTCTTC.

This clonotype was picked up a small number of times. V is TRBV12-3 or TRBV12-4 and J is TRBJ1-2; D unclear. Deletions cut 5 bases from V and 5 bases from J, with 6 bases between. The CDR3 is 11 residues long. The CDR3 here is CASSPRYGYTF. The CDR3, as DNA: TGTGCCAGCAGTCCCCGGTATGGCTACACCTTC.

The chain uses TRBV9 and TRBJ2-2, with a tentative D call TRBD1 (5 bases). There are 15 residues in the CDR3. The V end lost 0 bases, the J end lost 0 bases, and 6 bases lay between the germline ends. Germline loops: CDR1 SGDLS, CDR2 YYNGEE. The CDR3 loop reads CASSVAGTNTGELFF. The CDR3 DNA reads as TGTGCCAGCAGCGTAGCAGGGACGAACACCGGGGAGCTGTTTTTT.

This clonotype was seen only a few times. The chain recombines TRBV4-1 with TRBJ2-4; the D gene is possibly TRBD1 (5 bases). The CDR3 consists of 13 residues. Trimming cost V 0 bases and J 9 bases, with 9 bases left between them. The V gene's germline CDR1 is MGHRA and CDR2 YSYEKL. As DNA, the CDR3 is TGCGCCAGCAGCCAAGAGGACATGACCATTCAGTACTTC. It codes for CASSQEDMTIQYF.

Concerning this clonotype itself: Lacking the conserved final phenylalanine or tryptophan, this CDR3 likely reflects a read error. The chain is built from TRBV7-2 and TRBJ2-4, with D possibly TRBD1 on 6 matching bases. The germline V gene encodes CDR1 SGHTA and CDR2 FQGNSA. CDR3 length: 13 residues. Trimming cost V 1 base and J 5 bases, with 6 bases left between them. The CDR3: CASSLGQENIQYL. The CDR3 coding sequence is TGTGCCAGCAGCTTAGGACAGGAAAACATTCAGTACTTG.

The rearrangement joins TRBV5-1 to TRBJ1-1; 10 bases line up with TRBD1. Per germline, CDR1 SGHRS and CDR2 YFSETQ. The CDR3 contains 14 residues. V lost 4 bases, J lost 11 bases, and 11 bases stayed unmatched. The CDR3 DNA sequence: TGCGCCAGCAGCGACGGGACAGGGGTATTCAAGGCTTTCTTT. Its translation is CASSDGTGVFKAFF.

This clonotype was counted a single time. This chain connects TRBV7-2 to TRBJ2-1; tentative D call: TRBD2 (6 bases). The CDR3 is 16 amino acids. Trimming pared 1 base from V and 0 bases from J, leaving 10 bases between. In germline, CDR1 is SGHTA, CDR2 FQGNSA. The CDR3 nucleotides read TGTGCCAGCAGCTTAGACGCGGGGAACTCCTACAATGAGCAGTTCTTC. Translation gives CASSLDAGNSYNEQFF.

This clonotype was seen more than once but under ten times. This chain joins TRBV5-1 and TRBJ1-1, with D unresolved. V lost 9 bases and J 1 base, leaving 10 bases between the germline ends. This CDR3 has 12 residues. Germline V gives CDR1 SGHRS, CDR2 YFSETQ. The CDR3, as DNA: TGCGCCACCACGGACGGGAACACTGAAGCTTTCTTT. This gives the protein CATTDGNTEAFF.

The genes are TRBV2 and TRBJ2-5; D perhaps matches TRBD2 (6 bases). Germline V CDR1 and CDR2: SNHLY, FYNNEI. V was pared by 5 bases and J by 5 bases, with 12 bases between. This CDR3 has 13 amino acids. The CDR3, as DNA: TGTGCCAGCAGTCGCGGGATGGGCGAGACCCAGTACTTC. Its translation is CASSRGMGETQYF.

The CDR3: CASSLGLAADTQYF. The CDR3 DNA reads TGTGCCAGTAGTCTAGGACTAGCCGCAGATACGCAGTATTTT. The chain recombines TRBV19 with TRBJ2-3; TRBD2 aligns across 8 bases. CDR1 and CDR2 (germline): LNHDA, SQIVND (reference sequence). The CDR3 is made up of 14 amino acids. With 5 bases clipped from V and 4 bases from J, the junction kept 5 bases outside the gene matches. The whole variable domain, filled in from reference TRBV19 and TRBJ2-3, reads DGGITQSPKYLFRKEGQNVTLSCEQNLNHDAMYWYRQDPGQGLRLIYYSQIVNDFQKGDIAEGYSVSREKKESFPLTVTSAQKNPTAFYLCASSLGLAADTQYFGPGTRLTVL.

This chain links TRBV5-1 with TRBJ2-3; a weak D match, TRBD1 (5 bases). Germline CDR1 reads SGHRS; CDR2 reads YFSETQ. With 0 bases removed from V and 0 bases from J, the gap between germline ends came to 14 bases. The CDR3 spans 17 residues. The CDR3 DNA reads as TGCGCCAGCAGCTTGGGGGGCGGCAGCTCAAGCACAGATACGCAGTATTTT. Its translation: CASSLGGGSSSTDTQYF.

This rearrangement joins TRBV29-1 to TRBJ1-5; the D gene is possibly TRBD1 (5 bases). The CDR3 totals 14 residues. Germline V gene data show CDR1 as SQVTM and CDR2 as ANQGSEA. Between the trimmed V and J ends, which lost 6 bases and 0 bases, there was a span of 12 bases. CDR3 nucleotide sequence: TGCAGCGTGGGGGAGGGGAATAGCAATCAGCCCCAGCATTTT. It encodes CSVGEGNSNQPQHF. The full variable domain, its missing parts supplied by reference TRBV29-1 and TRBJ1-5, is SAVISQKPSRDICQRGTSLTIQCQVDSQVTMMFWYRQQPGQSLTLIATANQGSEATYESGFVIDKFPISRPNLTFSTLTVSNMSPEDSSIYLCSVGEGNSNQPQHFGDGTRLSIL.

DNA of the CDR3: TGTGCCAGTAGTCGGGAGCAGAATAATTCACCCCTCCACTTT. Amino acid sequence: CASSREQNNSPLHF. The J gene is TRBJ1-6, the V gene TRBV19; no clear D gene. The V end lost 5 bases, the J end lost 5 bases, and 10 bases lay between the germline ends. Germline V gene lookup returns CDR1 LNHDA and CDR2 SQIVND (reference sequence). The CDR3 consists of 14 residues.

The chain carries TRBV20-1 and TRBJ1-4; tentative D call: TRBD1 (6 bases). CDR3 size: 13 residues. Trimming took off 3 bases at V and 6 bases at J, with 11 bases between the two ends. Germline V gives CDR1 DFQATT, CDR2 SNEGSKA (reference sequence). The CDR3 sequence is CSASEGGDEKLFF. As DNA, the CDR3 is TGCAGTGCTAGTGAGGGGGGGGATGAAAAACTGTTTTTT.

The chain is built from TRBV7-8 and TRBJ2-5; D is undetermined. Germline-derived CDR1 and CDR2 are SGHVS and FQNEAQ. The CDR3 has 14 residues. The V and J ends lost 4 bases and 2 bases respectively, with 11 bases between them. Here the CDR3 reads CASSSLAEQETQYF. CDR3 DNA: TGTGCCAGCAGCTCTTTGGCGGAGCAAGAGACCCAGTACTTC.

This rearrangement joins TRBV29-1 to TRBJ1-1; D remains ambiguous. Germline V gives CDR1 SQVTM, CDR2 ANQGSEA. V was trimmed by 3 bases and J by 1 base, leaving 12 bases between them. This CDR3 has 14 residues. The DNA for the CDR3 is TGCAGCGTTGATTCAGGAGGGCCGAACACTGAAGCTTTCTTT. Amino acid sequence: CSVDSGGPNTEAFF.

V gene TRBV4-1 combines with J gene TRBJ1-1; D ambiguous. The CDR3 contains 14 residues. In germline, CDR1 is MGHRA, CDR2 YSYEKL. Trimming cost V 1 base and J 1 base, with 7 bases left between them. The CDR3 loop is CASSQVGGNTEAFF. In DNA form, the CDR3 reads TGCGCCAGCAGCCAAGTTGGCGGGAACACTGAAGCTTTCTTT.

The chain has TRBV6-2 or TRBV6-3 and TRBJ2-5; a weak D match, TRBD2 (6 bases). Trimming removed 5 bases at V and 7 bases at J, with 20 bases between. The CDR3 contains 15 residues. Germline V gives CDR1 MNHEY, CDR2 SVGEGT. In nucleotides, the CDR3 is TGTGCCAGCAGTAGCCTAAGAGGGGAGGTCGGGACCCAGTACTTC. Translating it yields CASSSLRGEVGTQYF.

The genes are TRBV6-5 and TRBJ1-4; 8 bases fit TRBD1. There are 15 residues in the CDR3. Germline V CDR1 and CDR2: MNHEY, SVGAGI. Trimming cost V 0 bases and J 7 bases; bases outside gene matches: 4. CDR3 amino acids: CASSYSGQGSEKLFF. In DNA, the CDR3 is TGTGCCAGCAGTTACTCAGGACAGGGTAGTGAAAAACTGTTTTTT.

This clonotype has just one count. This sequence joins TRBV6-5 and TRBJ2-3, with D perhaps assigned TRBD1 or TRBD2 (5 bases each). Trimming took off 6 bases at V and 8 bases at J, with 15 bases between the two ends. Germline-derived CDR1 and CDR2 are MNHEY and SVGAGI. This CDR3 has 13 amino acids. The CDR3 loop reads CASRGPVLATQYF. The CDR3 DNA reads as TGTGCCAGCAGGGGACCTGTCCTCGCTACGCAGTATTTT.

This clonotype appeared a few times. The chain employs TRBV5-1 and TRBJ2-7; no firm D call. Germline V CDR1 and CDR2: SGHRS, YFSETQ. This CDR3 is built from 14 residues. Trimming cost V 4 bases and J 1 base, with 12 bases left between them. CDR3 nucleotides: TGCGCCAGCAGCCTCCCCGGGTTATCCTACGAGCAGTACTTC. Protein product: CASSLPGLSYEQYF.